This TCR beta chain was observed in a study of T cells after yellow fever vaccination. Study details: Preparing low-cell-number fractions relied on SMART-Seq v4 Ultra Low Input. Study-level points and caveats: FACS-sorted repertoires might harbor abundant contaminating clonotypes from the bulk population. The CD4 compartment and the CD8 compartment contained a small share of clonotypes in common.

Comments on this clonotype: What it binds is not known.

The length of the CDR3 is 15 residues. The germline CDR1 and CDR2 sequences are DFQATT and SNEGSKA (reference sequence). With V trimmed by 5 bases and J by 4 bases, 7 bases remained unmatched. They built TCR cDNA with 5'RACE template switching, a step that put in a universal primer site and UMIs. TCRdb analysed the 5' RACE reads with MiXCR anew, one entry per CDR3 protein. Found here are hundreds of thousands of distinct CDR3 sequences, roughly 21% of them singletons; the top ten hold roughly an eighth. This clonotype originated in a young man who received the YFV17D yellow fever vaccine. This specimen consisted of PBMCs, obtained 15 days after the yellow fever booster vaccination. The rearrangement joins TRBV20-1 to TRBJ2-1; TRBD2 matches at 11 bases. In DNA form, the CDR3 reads TGCAGTGCTCCCGTGTTAGCGGGAGGGTACAATGAGCAGTTCTTC. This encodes CSAPVLAGGYNEQFF.